The 19 T cell receptor beta chains given below trace back to one sample, sequenced in a study of regulatory T cells in long-lasting Graves disease. For TCR beta, libraries came from iRepertoire HTBI primers and Arm-PCR of CDR3 regions. In TCRdb, the multiplex PCR reads were re-called with MiXCR into one record per CDR3 protein. The table records 390,000 or so distinct CDR3 sequences, 20% to 25% of them present only once. Time point specified: persistent/refractory GD, antithyroid drugs over 5 years with positive TRAb. After RNA was extracted from PBMCs, the TCR library was made from it. Material: peripheral blood mononuclear cells (PBMCs), obtained when the disease was refractory, from a patient treated with antithyroid drugs. The receptors originated from a woman in her thirties or forties with Graves disease.

This clonotype occurred a few times. The CDR3 sequence is CASGGRVVNEQYF. CDR3 coding DNA: TGTGCCAGTGGAGGCAGGGTTGTGAACGAGCAGTACTTC. This chain connects TRBV19 to TRBJ2-7; D may be TRBD1 or TRBD2 (5 bases each). Trimming shortened V by 8 bases and J by 5 bases, and 16 bases separated the two germline ends. There are 13 residues in the CDR3. CDR1 and CDR2 from the germline V gene are LNHDA and SQIVND (reference sequence).

The CDR3 coding sequence is TGCGCCAGCAGCCAAGCATTGGGGAGGGATGGGTACGAGCAGTACTTC. Translated: CASSQALGRDGYEQYF. This chain uses TRBV4-1 with TRBJ2-7; the match to TRBD2 covers 7 bases. V was clipped by 1 base and J by 4 bases; unmatched bases: 10. This CDR3 contains 16 residues. The germline V gene has CDR1 MGHRA and CDR2 YSYEKL.

This clonotype was recorded at least ten times. The chain is built from TRBV27 and TRBJ1-2; D call uncertain. The germline gives CDR1 MNHEY, CDR2 SMNVEV (reference sequence). The ends were cut back, 6 bases at V and 0 bases at J, with 11 bases in the middle. The length of the CDR3 is 14 residues. CDR3 sequence: CASSPGGPNYGYTF. Here the CDR3 DNA reads TGTGCCAGCAGCCCCGGCGGCCCTAACTATGGCTACACCTTC.

Ten or more counts support this clonotype. This chain uses TRBV12-3 or TRBV12-4 with TRBJ2-7; D unresolved. This CDR3 comprises 14 residues. Trimming cost V 4 bases and J 4 bases, with 14 bases left between them. The CDR3: CASSSRVDSYEQYF. The CDR3 DNA reads TGTGCCAGCAGTTCGCGCGTCGATTCGTACGAGCAGTACTTC.

This clonotype was seen repeatedly, ten times or more. This chain uses TRBV28 with TRBJ2-5; the D is unclear. The CDR3 runs to 15 residues. V shed 3 bases and J shed 1 base, with 12 bases lying between them. Germline loops: CDR1 MDHEN, CDR2 SYDVKM. The CDR3 DNA sequence: TGTGCCAGCAGTTTCCGGCAGACTTTCCAAGAGACCCAGTACTTC. Its protein is CASSFRQTFQETQYF. The full variable domain, rest sourced from reference TRBV28 and TRBJ2-5, is DVKVTQSSRYLVKRTGEKVFLECVQDMDHENMFWYRQDPGLGLRLIYFSYDVKMKEKGDIPEGYSVSREKKERFSLILESASTNQTSMYLCASSFRQTFQETQYFGPGTRLLVL.

The V gene is TRBV28, the J gene TRBJ2-1; 8 bases line up with TRBD1. CDR1 is MDHEN, CDR2 SYDVKM, per germline. This CDR3 comprises 14 residues. V lost 6 bases, J lost 9 bases, and 10 bases stayed unmatched. CDR3 bases: TGTGCCAGCAGGCCAGGGGGCCACTTTGGTGAGCAGTTCTTC. Translation gives CASRPGGHFGEQFF.

This clonotype was observed many times. Mismatch with germline at one junction end may stem from a read error. The chain links TRBV2 to TRBJ1-1; 8 nucleotides agree with TRBD1. Germline assignment: CDR1 SNHLY and CDR2 FYNNEI. The CDR3 contains 14 residues. The CDR3 spells CASRDRGPLAEAFF. DNA for the CDR3: TGTGCCAGCCGTGACAGGGGACCTCTGGCTGAAGCTTTCTTT. The whole variable domain, remainder taken from reference TRBV2 and TRBJ1-1, is EPEVTQTPSHQVTQMGQEVILRCVPISNHLYFYWYRQILGQKVEFLVSFYNNEISEKSEIFDDQFSVERPDGSNFTLKIRSTKLEDSAMYFCASRDRGPLAEAFFGQGTRLTVV.

This clonotype has just a few counts. This rearrangement joins TRBV12-3 or TRBV12-4 to TRBJ1-4, with unresolved D. Trimming removed 0 bases from V and 3 bases from J, with 5 bases in between. The CDR3 is made up of 14 amino acids. Here the CDR3 reads CASSLAGANEKLFF. The CDR3 bases are TGTGCCAGCAGTTTAGCCGGGGCTAATGAAAAACTGTTTTTT.

The rearrangement joins TRBV18 to TRBJ2-5; the match to TRBD2 covers 10 bases. The CDR3 covers 15 residues. Looked up from germline, CDR1 is KGHSH and CDR2 is LQKENI. Trimming at V came to 6 bases and at J to 3 bases, leaving 7 bases not matched to a gene. The CDR3 is CASSVLAGQEETQYF. The CDR3 DNA is TGTGCCAGCTCGGTACTAGCGGGACAGGAAGAGACCCAGTACTTC. The complete variable domain, with remaining parts taken from reference TRBV18 and TRBJ2-5, reads NAGVMQNPRHLVRRRGQEARLRCSPMKGHSHVYWYRQLPEEGLKFMVYLQKENIIDESGMPKERFSAEFPKEGPSILRIQQVVRGDSAAYFCASSVLAGQEETQYFGPGTRLLVL.

The sample holds many counts of this clonotype. The chain links TRBV28 to TRBJ2-4, with TRBD2 matching over 13 bases. Germline V gives CDR1 MDHEN, CDR2 SYDVKM. The CDR3 loop spans 19 amino acids. Trimming took 6 bases from V and 4 from J; bases not matched to a gene: 15. The CDR3 region is CASRHGLAGVSVTKNIQYF. The CDR3 bases are TGTGCCAGCAGACATGGACTAGCGGGAGTCTCGGTCACAAAAAACATTCAGTACTTC.

The chain combines TRBV20-1 with TRBJ2-5, with D possibly TRBD1 on 7 matching bases. Germline CDR1 reads DFQATT; CDR2 reads SNEGSKA (reference sequence). Trimming shortened V by 1 base and J by 3 bases, and 15 bases separated the two germline ends. CDR3 length equals 15 residues. The CDR3 here is CSARGGAGTEETQYF. Here the CDR3 DNA reads TGCAGTGCTAGAGGGGGGGCCGGGACAGAAGAGACCCAGTACTTC.

This clonotype was detected many times. CDR3 DNA: TGTGCCAGCAGTGGACAGGGGAAATCTCAGCCCCAGCATTTT. As protein: CASSGQGKSQPQHF. The rearrangement uses TRBV2 and TRBJ1-5; 8 nucleotides match TRBD1. Germline V gene lookup returns CDR1 SNHLY and CDR2 FYNNEI. The V and J ends lost 4 bases and 6 bases, in that order; junction bases with no gene match: 5. The CDR3 length is 14 residues.

The chain joins TRBV29-1 to TRBJ2-5, with 7 bases matching TRBD1. In germline, CDR1 is SQVTM, CDR2 ANQGSEA. There are 15 residues in the CDR3. J gave up 4 bases and V 1 base, and 9 bases lay outside the gene matches. CDR3 loop: CSVEVQQGIGETQYF. Here the CDR3 DNA reads TGCAGCGTTGAAGTTCAACAGGGGATTGGAGAGACCCAGTACTTC.

This clonotype was counted a few times. The chain employs TRBV19 and TRBJ2-5; TRBD1 matches 10 bases. CDR1 is LNHDA, CDR2 SQIVND, per germline (reference sequence). The CDR3 spans 14 residues. The J segment lost 5 bases and the V segment lost 5 bases, leaving 5 bases of the junction unmatched. The CDR3 DNA reads as TGTGCCAGTAGTGAGACAGGGGGCCGGGAGACCCAGTACTTC. This encodes CASSETGGRETQYF.

This clonotype came up once. V usage is TRBV6-1 and J usage is TRBJ2-6; D gene uncertain. This CDR3 contains 15 residues. V lost 6 bases, J lost 0 bases, and 9 bases lay in between. Germline values: CDR1 MNHNS, CDR2 SASEGT. CDR3 protein: CASRNYGSGANVLTF. The CDR3 DNA sequence: TGTGCCAGCAGGAACTATGGCTCTGGGGCCAACGTCCTGACTTTC.

The table lists this clonotype with many counts. The rearrangement links TRBV28 to TRBJ2-5; D is unresolved. CDR3 length: 14 amino acids. Deletions cut 1 base from V and 5 bases from J, with 11 bases between. Germline CDR1 and CDR2: MDHEN and SYDVKM. The CDR3 region is CASSLYWAGETQYF. DNA of the CDR3: TGTGCCAGCAGTTTATACTGGGCCGGGGAGACCCAGTACTTC.

The chain is built from TRBV19 and TRBJ2-7; 12 bases align to TRBD2. V shed 5 bases and J 2 bases; nucleotides not matched to a gene: 16. The CDR3 length is 19 residues. Germline V gives CDR1 LNHDA, CDR2 SQIVND (reference sequence). The DNA for the CDR3 is TGTGCCAGTAGTCGGAAACTAGCGGGAGGCCCCGGAGGAACCTACGAGCAGTACTTC. It encodes CASSRKLAGGPGGTYEQYF.

This clonotype was counted a few times. The chain recombines TRBV3-1 with TRBJ1-1; D not resolved. In germline, CDR1 is LGHDT, CDR2 YNNKEL (reference sequence). The CDR3 is 13 residues long. The ends were cut back, 4 bases at V and 1 base at J, with 7 bases in the middle. The CDR3 region is CASSPSWNTEAFF. The CDR3 DNA reads TGTGCCAGCAGCCCGTCCTGGAACACTGAAGCTTTCTTT.

The rearrangement joins TRBV29-1 to TRBJ1-4, with D unresolved. This CDR3 is 13 amino acids long. The V end was cut by 1 base, the J end by 6 bases, with 9 bases between. CDR1 and CDR2 (germline): SQVTM, ANQGSEA. The DNA of the CDR3 is TGCAGCGTTGAAGTCTCCCCGCATGAAAAACTGTTTTTT. Translating gives CSVEVSPHEKLFF.